This T cell receptor (beta chain) is from a study of naive CD8 T cells in extremely preterm neonates (dated by TCRdb to about 2017). For the wider study: The abstract gives the adult participants' age range as 25-50 years, whereas the methods give 20-50 years. The study compared TCRbeta CDR3 repertoires of sorted naive CD8+ T cells across four age groups: extremely preterm neonates, term neonates, young children and adults.

A two-step, bias-controlled multiplex PCR was used to amplify TCRbeta CDR3 regions from genomic DNA. Primers specific for every TRBV and TRBJ gene segment were used in the multiplex PCR. TCRbeta repertoire data were generated with the immunoSEQ Assay. Regarding the original processing steps: To merge closely related sequences, reads went through filtering and clustering using a relative-frequency ratio and a modified nearest-neighbor algorithm. IMGT annotation was the basis for assigning V, D and J genes to CDR3 sequences. Template counts were corrected for PCR amplification bias by normalization and were quantified against synthetic TCR CDR3 analog sequences. Only unique productive sequences, that is, in-frame CDR3 sequences lacking stop codons, were included in the analyses. The immunoSEQ Analyzer software was used to compute clonality, defined as 1 minus Pielou's evenness, and iChao1 richness. Depending on the Shapiro-Wilk normality results, either Student's t-test or a non-parametric test was run in JMP for statistical testing. TCRdb mirrors the immuneACCESS table, restricted to in-frame sequences. Some clones are absent from its copies; in checked studies, under half trace to an unresolved V gene, and the reason for the others is unknown. The V and J calls and clone size were taken over from that table, and D and trimming were inferred from the DNA. The sample table records several thousand clones; roughly 98% of these occur just once. The top ten constitute approximately 0.4% of the sample.

In regard to this clone: The clone's antigen remains unknown. No base-level quality is on record; no much larger clone is a single base apart.

What the work shows at the level of the full study, not this receptor alone: The proportion of shared CDR3 nucleotide sequences was higher in preterm neonates (approximately 2.5%) than in term neonates (0.4%), young children (0.03%) and adults (around 0.01%). Compared with the older groups, preterm CDR3s were shorter and closer to germline, carrying fewer N additions and showing less junctional trimming. Preterm neonates showed significantly lower iChao1 richness than every other age group (p < 0.05) along with an even clone distribution, indicating a less rich repertoire. Prospective longitudinal studies of preterm and term neonates were called for by the authors so that T cell development could be tracked within individuals. As limitations, the authors pointed to a small sample size and variable productive template counts among preterm samples.

Peripheral blood was donated by five healthy children aged about 15-56 months undergoing elective routine surgery and by five healthy nonsmoking adults. Healthy nonsmokers aged roughly 19-55 years, with a median age of approximately 40 years, were used as adult controls. A FACSAria III cell sorter was used to sort live, Annexin V-negative naive CD8+ T cells (CD3+CD8+CD45RA+CCR7+). Each sample yielded between roughly 20,000 and 100,000 sorted naive CD8+ T cells. Mononuclear cells were isolated from diluted blood by Ficoll-Paque density gradient centrifugation. Before sorting, mononuclear cells were cryopreserved in roughly 10% DMSO plus 90% FBS and kept long term at -150 degrees C. Thawed cells were stained with Annexin V and antibodies against CD3, CD8, CCR7 and CD45RA. Genomic DNA was extracted from snap-frozen sorted cell pellets with the DNeasy Blood and Tissue Kit. Sequencing was done on a sample of naive CD8+ T cells from blood. The TCR originated in a human donor in good health.

The DNA reads TGTGCCAGCAGTTTTGGGCAATCATATGGCTACACCTTC. Its protein is CASSFGQSYGYTF. Recombination connected TRBV28 to TRBJ1-2, with no reliable assignment of the D segment. The CDR3 sequence holds 13 residues, the cysteine and phenylalanine included. The CDR3 DNA has 39 bases and is translated from base 1. Via the germline V gene, CDR1 is MDHEN and CDR2 SYDVKM. At the junction V is shortened by 3 bases and J by 5 bases, with 10 bases in between.